This TCR beta chain was obtained from a study of response to subunit inactivated influenza vaccine. Regarding the study as a whole: Seasonal influenza vaccination, on each occasion, was suggested by the authors to recruit few new T cells.

TCRdb ran MiXCR on the RT-PCR reads and lists one entry per CDR3 protein. Counted here are approximately 680,000 distinct CDR3 sequences, more than 15% occurring once; the ten biggest clones make up 11%. Comment on this clonotype: The antigen is undetermined.

CDR1 is MGHRA, CDR2 YSYEKL, per germline. V lost 0 bases, J lost 5 bases, and 7 bases stayed unmatched. This CDR3 region has 16 residues. The TCR was taken from a man aged 50 or older who received an inactivated influenza vaccine. Sequencing used PBMCs from blood, obtained 11 to 12 days after vaccination. The chain is built from TRBV4-1 and TRBJ2-3, with 8 bases lining up with TRBD2. The CDR3 region is CASSQDYRGGGDTQYF. The CDR3 coding sequence is TGCGCCAGCAGCCAAGATTACCGGGGGGGCGGAGATACGCAGTATTTT.